The present TCR beta chain was sequenced within a study of blood T cell repertoires in COVID-19. Looking at the study overall: Both acute and convalescent COVID-19 samples were obtained from the United States, Italy and Spain. T cells, B-cell-depleted T cells, or PBMCs provided the cDNA or gDNA that served as material.

The V segment lost 4 bases and the J segment 4 bases; nucleotides outside the gene matches: 6. CDR3 length equals 14 residues. Per the germline V gene, CDR1 is SGHDT and CDR2 is YYEEEE. Methods used by the authors: Reference gene primer amplification in the assay estimated nucleated cell counts. Sequencing was performed with immunoSEQ multiplex PCR; in TCRdb, only in-frame clones are kept and a portion is missing. Clone size and V and J calls were adopted from that table, with D and trimming inferred from the DNA. The table records about 130,000 clones, roughly two thirds of them present only once. Sequenced input: peripheral blood. This chain connects TRBV5-6 to TRBJ2-5, with TRBD1 matching over 8 bases. The TCR originated in a woman in her 70s with acute or convalescent COVID-19. CDR3: CASSHGQGRETQYF. DNA for the CDR3: TGTGCCAGCAGCCATGGACAGGGAAGAGAGACCCAGTACTTC.